One T cell receptor (beta chain) is described in this entry. Its antigen remains unknown. Looked up from germline, CDR1 is SQVTM and CDR2 is ANQGSEA. The CDR3 consists of 11 residues. V lost 7 bases to trimming and J lost 1 base, with 7 bases between them. The sample belongs to a study of regulatory T cells in long-lasting Graves disease. Study conclusions and caveats: Persistent disease was associated with favored TRBV28 usage and with favored use of TRBJ1-2 and TRBJ2-5. Persistent patients had more shared public clonotypes (2,741) than new patients (about 1,000).

Described time point: persistent/refractory GD, antithyroid drugs over 5 years with positive TRAb. TCR sequences were obtained from RNA taken from PBMCs. All patients originated from an endocrinology department located in Xi'an, China. The authors drew 7 to 10 milliliters of peripheral blood into EDTA tubes. Researchers made TCR beta libraries by using iRepertoire HTBI primers and running Arm-PCR on CDR3 regions. MiXCR was run by TCRdb on the multiplex PCR reads, yielding one entry per CDR3 protein. The data hold over 650,000 distinct CDR3 sequences, with around 30% observed a single time. This specimen was peripheral blood mononuclear cells (PBMCs), taken when the disease was refractory, from a patient treated with antithyroid drugs. The TCR comes from a female donor with Graves disease. V is TRBV29-1 and J is TRBJ1-1, with D unclear. CDR3 sequence (DNA): TGCAGCGACCTTAGGAACACTGAAGCTTTCTTT. Its protein is CSDLRNTEAFF.